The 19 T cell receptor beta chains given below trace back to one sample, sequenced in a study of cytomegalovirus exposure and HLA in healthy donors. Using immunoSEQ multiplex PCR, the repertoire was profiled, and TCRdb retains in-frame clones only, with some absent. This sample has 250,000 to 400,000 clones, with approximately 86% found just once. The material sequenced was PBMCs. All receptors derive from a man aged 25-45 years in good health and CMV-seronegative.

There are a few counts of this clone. CDR3 protein: CASTHWLITYF. The CDR3 coding sequence is TGTGCCAGCACACATTGGTTAATAACGTACTTC. The rearrangement joins TRBV2 to TRBJ2-7; no definite D call. Germline V gene data show CDR1 as SNHLY and CDR2 as FYNNEI. Trimming cost V 7 bases and J 12 bases, with 16 bases left between them. There are 11 residues in the CDR3.

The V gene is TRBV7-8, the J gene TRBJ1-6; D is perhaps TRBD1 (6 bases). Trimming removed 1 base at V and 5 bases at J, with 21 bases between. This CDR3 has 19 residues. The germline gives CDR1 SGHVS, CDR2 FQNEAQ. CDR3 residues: CASSLDYRVAIENNSPLHF. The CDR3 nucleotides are TGTGCCAGCAGCTTAGATTACAGGGTGGCTATTGAGAATAATTCACCCCTCCACTTT.

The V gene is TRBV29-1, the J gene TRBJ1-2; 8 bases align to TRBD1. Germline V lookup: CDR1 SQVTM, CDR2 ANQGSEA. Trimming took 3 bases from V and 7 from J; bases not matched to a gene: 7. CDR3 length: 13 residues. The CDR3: CSVDETGDGGYTF. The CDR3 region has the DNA TGCAGCGTTGATGAGACAGGGGACGGTGGCTACACCTTC.

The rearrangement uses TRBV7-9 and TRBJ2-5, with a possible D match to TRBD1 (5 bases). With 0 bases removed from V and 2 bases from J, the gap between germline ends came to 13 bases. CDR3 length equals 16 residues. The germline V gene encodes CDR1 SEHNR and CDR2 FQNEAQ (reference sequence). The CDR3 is CASSLAAWGQQETQYF. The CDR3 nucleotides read TGTGCCAGCAGCTTAGCTGCGTGGGGCCAACAAGAGACCCAGTACTTC.

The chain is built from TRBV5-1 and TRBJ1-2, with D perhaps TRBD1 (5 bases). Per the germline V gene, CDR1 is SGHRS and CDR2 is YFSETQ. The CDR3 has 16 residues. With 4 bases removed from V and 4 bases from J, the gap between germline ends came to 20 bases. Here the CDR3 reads CASSATGGQSLYGYTF. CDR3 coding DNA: TGCGCCAGCAGCGCAACAGGTGGGCAGTCGCTCTATGGCTACACCTTC.

Here the CDR3 reads CASSEPGLAWETQYF. In nucleotides, the CDR3 is TGTGCCAGCAGTGAACCGGGACTAGCTTGGGAGACCCAGTACTTC. This sequence joins TRBV2 and TRBJ2-5; TRBD2 agrees at 9 bases. V lost 2 bases and J lost 5; bases outside the gene matches: 6. The CDR3 has 15 residues. Germline V gives CDR1 SNHLY, CDR2 FYNNEI.

This CDR3 is CASRRSTGDQETQYF. The CDR3 DNA is TGTGCCAGCAGGAGATCGACAGGGGACCAAGAGACCCAGTACTTC. The rearrangement uses TRBV25-1 and TRBJ2-5, with TRBD1 matching over 8 bases. Germline CDR1 MGHDK, CDR2 SYGVNS. The CDR3 is 15 amino acids. J gave up 0 bases and V 6 bases, and 6 bases lay outside the gene matches.

CDR3 sequence (DNA): TGTGCCTGGAGTTGGACAGGTGGATACAATCAGCCCCAGCATTTT. It translates to CAWSWTGGYNQPQHF. The genes are TRBV30 and TRBJ1-5, with 7 positions matching TRBD1. Germline CDR1 is GTSNPN and CDR2 is SVGIG (reference sequence). This CDR3 has 15 amino acids. The trim removed 2 bases at V and 3 bases at J, leaving 7 bases unmatched.

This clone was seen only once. Written as DNA, the CDR3 is TGTGCCAGCAGCCCAGGGCTCACAGATACGCAGTATTTT. Translated: CASSPGLTDTQYF. The V and J genes are TRBV7-6 and TRBJ2-3, with D possibly matching TRBD1 (5 bases). V was trimmed by 5 bases and J by 2 bases, leaving 8 bases between them. CDR3 length equals 13 residues. Germline CDR1 reads SGHVS; CDR2 reads FNYEAQ.

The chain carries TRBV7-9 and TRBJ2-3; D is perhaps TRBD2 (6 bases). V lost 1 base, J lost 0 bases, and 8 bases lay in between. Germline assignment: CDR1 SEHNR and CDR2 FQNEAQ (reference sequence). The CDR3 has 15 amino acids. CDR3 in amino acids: CASSLGGASTDTQYF. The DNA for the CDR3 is TGTGCCAGCAGCTTAGGCGGGGCTAGCACAGATACGCAGTATTTT.

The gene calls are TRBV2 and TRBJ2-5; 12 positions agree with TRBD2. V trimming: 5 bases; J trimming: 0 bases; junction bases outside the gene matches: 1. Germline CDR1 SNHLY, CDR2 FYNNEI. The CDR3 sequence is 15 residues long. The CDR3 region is CASSPSGGDQETQYF. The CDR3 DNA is TGTGCCAGCAGTCCTAGCGGGGGGGACCAAGAGACCCAGTACTTC.

CDR3 DNA: TGTGCCAGCTCTCGGGCCGGGACAGGTTATTCACCCCTCCACTTT. Protein: CASSRAGTGYSPLHF. This rearrangement joins TRBV18 to TRBJ1-6; 8 bases agree with TRBD1. V lost 6 bases and J lost 8; bases outside the gene matches: 9. CDR1 is KGHSH and CDR2 is LQKENI in the germline V gene. This CDR3 comprises 15 residues.

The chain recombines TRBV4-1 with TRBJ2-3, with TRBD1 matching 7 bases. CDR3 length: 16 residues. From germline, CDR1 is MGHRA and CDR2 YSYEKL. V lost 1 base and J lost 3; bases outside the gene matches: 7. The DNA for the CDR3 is TGCGCCAGCAGCCAAGCGGGGACAGAGTGGACAGATACGCAGTATTTT. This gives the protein CASSQAGTEWTDTQYF.

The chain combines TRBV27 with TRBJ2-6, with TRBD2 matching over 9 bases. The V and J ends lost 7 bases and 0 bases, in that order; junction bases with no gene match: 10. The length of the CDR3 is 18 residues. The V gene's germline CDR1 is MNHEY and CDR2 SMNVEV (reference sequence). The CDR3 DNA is TGTGCCAGCACACCAGCGGGGGGCGGACTCTCTGGGGCCAACGTCCTGACTTTC. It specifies CASTPAGGGLSGANVLTF. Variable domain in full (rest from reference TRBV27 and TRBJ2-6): EAQVTQNPRYLITVTGKKLTVTCSQNMNHEYMSWYRQDPGLGLRQIYYSMNVEVTDKGDVPEGYKVSRKEKRNFPLILESPSPNQTSLYFCASTPAGGGLSGANVLTFGAGSRLTVL.

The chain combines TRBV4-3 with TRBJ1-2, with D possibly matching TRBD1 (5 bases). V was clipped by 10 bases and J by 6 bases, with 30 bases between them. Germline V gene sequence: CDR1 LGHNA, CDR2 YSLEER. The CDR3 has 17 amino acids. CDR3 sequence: CAINPTVRGDLRNGYTF. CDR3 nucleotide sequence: TGCGCCATAAACCCAACCGTTCGCGGGGACCTAAGGAATGGCTACACCTTC.

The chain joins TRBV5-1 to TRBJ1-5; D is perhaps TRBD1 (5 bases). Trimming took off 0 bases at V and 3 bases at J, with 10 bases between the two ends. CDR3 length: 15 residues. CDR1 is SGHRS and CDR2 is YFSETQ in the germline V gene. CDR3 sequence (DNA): TGCGCCAGCAGCTTGGAGGGGTCGCCCAATCAGCCCCAGCATTTT. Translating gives CASSLEGSPNQPQHF.

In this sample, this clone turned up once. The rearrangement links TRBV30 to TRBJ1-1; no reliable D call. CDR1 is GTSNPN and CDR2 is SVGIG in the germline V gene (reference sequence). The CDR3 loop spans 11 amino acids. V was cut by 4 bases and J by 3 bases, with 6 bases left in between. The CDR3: CAWIEDTEAFF. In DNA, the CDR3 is TGTGCCTGGATAGAGGACACTGAAGCTTTCTTT.

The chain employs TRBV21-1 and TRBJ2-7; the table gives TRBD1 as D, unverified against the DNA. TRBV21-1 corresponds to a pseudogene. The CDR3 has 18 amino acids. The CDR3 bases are TGTGCCAACTCGACCGGGACAGGGGGCAAGGATTCTTACTACGAGCAGTACTTC. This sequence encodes CANSTGTGGKDSYYEQYF.

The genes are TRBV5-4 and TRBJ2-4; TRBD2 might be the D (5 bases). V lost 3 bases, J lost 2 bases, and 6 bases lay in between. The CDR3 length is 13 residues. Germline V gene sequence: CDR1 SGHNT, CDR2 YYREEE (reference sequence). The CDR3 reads CASSSDSKNIQYF. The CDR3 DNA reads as TGTGCCAGCAGCTCGGACTCCAAAAACATTCAGTACTTC.